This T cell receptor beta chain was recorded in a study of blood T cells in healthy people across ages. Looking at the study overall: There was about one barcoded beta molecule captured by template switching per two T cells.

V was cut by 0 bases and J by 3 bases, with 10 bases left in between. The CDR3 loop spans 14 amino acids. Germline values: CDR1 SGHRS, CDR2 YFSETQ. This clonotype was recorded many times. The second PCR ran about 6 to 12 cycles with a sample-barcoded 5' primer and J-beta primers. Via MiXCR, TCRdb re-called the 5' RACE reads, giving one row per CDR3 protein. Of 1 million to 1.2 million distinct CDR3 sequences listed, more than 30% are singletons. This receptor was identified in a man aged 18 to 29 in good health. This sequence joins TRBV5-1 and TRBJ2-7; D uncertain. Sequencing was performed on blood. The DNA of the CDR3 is TGCGCCAGCAGCTTGGAAGTGGGAAACTACGAGCAGTACTTC. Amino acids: CASSLEVGNYEQYF.